The 10 T cell receptor beta chains listed next were all sequenced from one sample in a study of cytomegalovirus exposure and HLA in healthy donors. Sequencing used immunoSEQ multiplex PCR; TCRdb keeps in-frame clones, though not all of them. The repertoire includes about 140,000 clones, roughly 81% of them detected once, and about 1.5% sits in the top ten. Sequencing was carried out using PBMCs. The receptors derive from a woman under 40 in good health and CMV-seronegative.

This chain uses TRBV7-6 with TRBJ2-5; TRBD2 agrees at 9 bases. Germline assignment: CDR1 SGHVS and CDR2 FNYEAQ. The J segment lost 2 bases and the V segment lost 3 bases, leaving 4 bases of the junction unmatched. The CDR3 has 15 residues. CDR3 residues: CASSFRLAEQETQYF. Written as DNA, the CDR3 is TGTGCCAGCAGCTTTAGACTAGCGGAACAAGAGACCCAGTACTTC.

The chain uses TRBV19 and TRBJ2-7; no clear D. The CDR3 totals 16 residues. Germline CDR1 and CDR2: LNHDA and SQIVND (reference sequence). Trimming stripped 0 bases from V and 2 bases from J, with 14 bases between. The CDR3 reads CASSIDSSIHAYEQYF. CDR3 DNA sequence: TGTGCCAGTAGTATAGATTCGTCTATCCACGCCTACGAGCAGTACTTC.

This chain connects TRBV10-3 to TRBJ1-2; D not certain. The CDR3 totals 14 residues. Trimming left V 4 bases short and J 5 bases short, with 14 bases between. Germline V CDR1 and CDR2: ENHRY, SYGVKD. The CDR3 DNA reads as TGTGCCATCAGTGCGACCCGGGAGAGATATGGCTACACCTTC. Translated, it gives CAISATRERYGYTF.

This chain links TRBV5-4 with TRBJ2-5, with TRBD1 matching over 9 bases. Germline V gene data show CDR1 as SGHNT and CDR2 as YYREEE (reference sequence). The V segment lost 3 bases and the J segment 4 bases; nucleotides outside the gene matches: 4. There are 14 residues in the CDR3. CDR3 amino acids: CASSSPGQGETQYF. The CDR3 bases are TGTGCCAGCAGCTCCCCGGGACAGGGAGAGACCCAGTACTTC.

The chain joins TRBV5-1 to TRBJ1-6, with 9 bases matching TRBD1. Germline lookup yields CDR1 SGHRS and CDR2 YFSETQ. J gave up 5 bases and V 6 bases, and 9 bases lay outside the gene matches. The CDR3 has 16 residues. The CDR3, as DNA: TGCGCCAGCAACCAGGGACAGGGCGGTGATAATTCACCCCTCCACTTT. Residues: CASNQGQGGDNSPLHF.

The chain couples TRBV5-6 to TRBJ1-1, with TRBD1 matching 10 bases. Germline V CDR1 and CDR2: SGHDT, YYEEEE. The CDR3 contains 14 residues. J was trimmed by 11 bases and V by 5 bases; bases with no gene match: 12. CDR3 protein: CASSAGTGVGRAFF. DNA of the CDR3: TGTGCCAGCAGTGCCGGGACAGGGGTGGGTCGTGCTTTCTTT.

There are a few counts of this clone. This sequence joins TRBV4-1 and TRBJ1-5, with 9 bases identical to TRBD1. The CDR3 spans 16 residues. Trimming cost V 3 bases and J 2 bases; bases outside gene matches: 5. CDR1 MGHRA and CDR2 YSYEKL come from the germline V gene. The CDR3 reads CASSQVGDRGNQPQHF. The CDR3 DNA is TGCGCCAGCAGCCAGGTTGGGGACAGGGGCAATCAGCCCCAGCATTTT.

In regard to this clone: The germline gene is not matched at one end of the junction; a read error may be the cause. This chain joins TRBV7-9 and TRBJ2-5; 11 bases match TRBD2. This CDR3 comprises 14 residues. Germline V lookup: CDR1 SEHNR, CDR2 FQNEAQ (reference sequence). CDR3 nucleotide sequence: TGTGCCAGCAGTTTAGGGACTAGCGGAGAGACCCAGTACTTC. As protein: CASSLGTSGETQYF.

This chain links TRBV10-3 with TRBJ2-3; 11 bases fit TRBD2. Germline V gene data show CDR1 as ENHRY and CDR2 as SYGVKD. Trimming cost V 5 bases and J 0 bases; bases outside gene matches: 4. There are 16 residues in the CDR3. DNA of the CDR3: TGTGCCATCAGTTCTAGCGGGGGGTCTAGCACAGATACGCAGTATTTT. This translates into CAISSSGGSSTDTQYF.

This clone was recorded a few times. The V call is TRBV10-3, the J call TRBJ1-1; no clear D. V gave up 2 bases and J gave up 1 base, with 8 bases separating them. This CDR3 region has 14 residues. In germline, CDR1 is ENHRY, CDR2 SYGVKD. The CDR3 reads CAISEVGKNTEAFF. CDR3 DNA sequence: TGTGCCATCAGTGAGGTCGGGAAGAACACTGAAGCTTTCTTT.